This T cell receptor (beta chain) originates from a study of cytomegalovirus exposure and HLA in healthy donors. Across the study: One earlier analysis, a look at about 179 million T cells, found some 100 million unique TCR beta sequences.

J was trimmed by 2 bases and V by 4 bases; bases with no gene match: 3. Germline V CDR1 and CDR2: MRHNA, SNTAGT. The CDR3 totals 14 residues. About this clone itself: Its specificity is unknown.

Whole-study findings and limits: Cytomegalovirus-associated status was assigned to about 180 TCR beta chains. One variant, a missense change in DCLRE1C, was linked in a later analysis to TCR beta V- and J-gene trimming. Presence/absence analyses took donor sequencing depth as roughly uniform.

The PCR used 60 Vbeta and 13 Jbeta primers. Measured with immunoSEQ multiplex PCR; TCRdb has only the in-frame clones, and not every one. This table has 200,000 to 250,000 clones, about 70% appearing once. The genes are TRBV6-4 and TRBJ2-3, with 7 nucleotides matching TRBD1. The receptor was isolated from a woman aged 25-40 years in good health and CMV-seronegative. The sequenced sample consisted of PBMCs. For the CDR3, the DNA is TGTGCCAGCAGTGTTGGGACAGCCACAGATACGCAGTATTTT. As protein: CASSVGTATDTQYF.